These 21 T cell receptor beta chains were sequenced from one sample in a study of beta chain features in type 1 diabetes (dated by TCRdb to the late 2010s). General findings and caveats noted by the study authors: In all four CD4+ subsets, TCRB CDR3 length was moderately but significantly shorter in type 1 diabetes patients.

The method behind the library was the immunoSEQ multiplex PCR assay. All of the isolated RNA was reverse transcribed with the High Capacity cDNA Reverse Transcription Kit, so expressed TCRB transcripts were sequenced. As stored in TCRdb, this immuneACCESS dataset retains in-frame rearrangements with V and J assigned. A fraction of the clones does not appear; measured against another copy, unresolved V genes explain less than half of the discrepancy, and the remainder lacks a known reason. This sample comprises 300,000 or so clones, less than 15% of them detected only once. The ten largest clones add up to about 0.015% of the sample. For these TCRs, the target antigens are not known. The sample taken for sequencing was naive CD4+ T cells from blood. The sample's cell subset or site label is to be understood as: true naive CD4+ T cells. Every receptor here comes from a young woman with type 1 diabetes.

J is TRBJ1-2 and V is TRBV7-9; 8 bases are a match to TRBD1. V dropped 6 bases and J dropped 4; count of bases not matched to a gene: 4. This CDR3 has 13 amino acids. Germline CDR1 reads SEHNR; CDR2 reads FQNEAQ (reference sequence). The CDR3 loop is CASRIQGGYGYTF. DNA of the CDR3: TGTGCCAGCAGGATACAGGGGGGCTATGGCTACACCTTC.

In DNA form, the CDR3 reads TGTGCCAGCAGCCCGGGGACTAGCGGGTACGAGCAGTACGTC. As protein: CASSPGTSGYEQYV. This chain connects TRBV7-9 to TRBJ2-7; 12 bases match TRBD2. The V and J ends lost 5 bases and 4 bases, in that order; junction bases with no gene match: 3. The CDR3 contains 14 residues. Germline CDR1 and CDR2: SEHNR and FQNEAQ (reference sequence).

This clone was seen only a few times. This chain uses TRBV28 with TRBJ2-7; D remains unclear. V was pared by 7 bases and J by 7 bases, with 20 bases between. CDR1 and CDR2 (germline): MDHEN, SYDVKM. The CDR3 covers 14 residues. CDR3 sequence reads: CASTSVGRRREQYF. CDR3 bases: TGTGCCAGCACTTCGGTTGGCAGGCGACGGGAGCAGTACTTC.

The genes are TRBV11-1 and TRBJ2-7, with TRBD1 matching 8 bases. The CDR3 totals 15 residues. V gave up 5 bases and J gave up 6 bases; unmatched junction bases: 12. Germline lookup yields CDR1 SGHAT and CDR2 FQDESV (reference sequence). CDR3 coding DNA: TGTGCCAGCAGCCTTCAGGGGGCCCCCGTTACCGAGCAGTACTTC. As protein: CASSLQGAPVTEQYF.

The genes are TRBV30 and TRBJ1-2; maybe TRBD1 (5 bases). Trimming pared 1 base from V and 0 bases from J, leaving 9 bases between. Germline V gene lookup returns CDR1 GTSNPN and CDR2 SVGIG (reference sequence). There are 14 residues in the CDR3. The CDR3 spells CAWSGGNTNYGYTF. In DNA, the CDR3 is TGTGCCTGGAGTGGGGGCAACACTAACTATGGCTACACCTTC.

This clone occurred once. The rearrangement joins TRBV5-1 to TRBJ2-6; 12 nucleotides agree with TRBD1. This CDR3 has 18 amino acids. V shed 2 bases, J shed 2 bases, and the junction held 5 bases outside the gene matches. Germline-derived CDR1 and CDR2 are SGHRS and YFSETQ. CDR3 DNA sequence: TGCGCCAGCAGCTTATCGGGACAGGGGGCCGCTGGGGCCAACGTCCTGACTTTC. This translates into CASSLSGQGAAGANVLTF.

The rearrangement uses TRBV15 and TRBJ1-2; 8 positions agree with TRBD1. V lost 6 bases to trimming and J lost 4 bases; unmatched junction nucleotides: 4. The CDR3 spans 13 residues. Germline CDR1 LNHNV, CDR2 YYDKDF (reference sequence). The CDR3 DNA follows: TGTGCCACCAGTCCGGACAGGGTCTATGGCTACACCTTC. It encodes CATSPDRVYGYTF.

This clone appeared a few times. The J gene is TRBJ2-1, the V gene TRBV7-2; D is perhaps TRBD1 (7 bases). Germline assignment: CDR1 SGHTA and CDR2 FQGNSA. The V and J ends lost 1 base and 11 bases respectively, with 12 bases between them. CDR3 size: 13 residues. CDR3 DNA sequence: TGTGCCAGCAGCTTAGAGACAGGGACTCAGCAGTTCTTC. Translating it yields CASSLETGTQQFF.

This clone turned up a few times. This chain connects TRBV11-2 to TRBJ2-1; a possible D gene is TRBD1 (6 bases). CDR3 length: 13 residues. V gave up 5 bases and J gave up 4 bases, with 9 bases separating them. From germline, CDR1 is SGHAT and CDR2 FQNNGV. The CDR3 protein is CASSPDRYNEQFF. The CDR3 nucleotides read TGTGCCAGCAGCCCCGACAGGTACAATGAGCAGTTCTTC.

This clone was picked up a small number of times. This chain uses TRBV30 with TRBJ2-1; possibly TRBD2 for D (6 bases). Trimming removed 8 bases at V and 3 bases at J, with 17 bases between. The CDR3 is 14 amino acids. The germline gives CDR1 GTSNPN, CDR2 SVGIG (reference sequence). Written as DNA, the CDR3 is TGTGCCGCGGGGAGTCGGGGGAACTACAATGAGCAGTTCTTC. Translating it yields CAAGSRGNYNEQFF.

This clone was counted between two and nine times. The chain links TRBV29-1 to TRBJ1-3, with 9 positions matching TRBD1. After removal of 6 bases from V and 1 base from J, the junction contained 13 bases not matched to a gene. The CDR3 is made up of 17 amino acids. Per germline, CDR1 SQVTM and CDR2 ANQGSEA. Here the CDR3 reads CSVGAGETGGSGNTIYF. As DNA, the CDR3 is TGCAGCGTCGGGGCTGGAGAGACAGGGGGTTCTGGAAACACCATATATTTT.

The rearrangement links TRBV15 to TRBJ2-7; 9 bases agree with TRBD2. Germline CDR1 LNHNV, CDR2 YYDKDF (reference sequence). V was clipped by 1 base and J by 3 bases; unmatched bases: 4. The CDR3 has 15 amino acids. CDR3 sequence reads: CATSRGGTSNYEQYF. CDR3 in DNA: TGTGCCACCAGCAGAGGTGGGACTAGCAACTACGAGCAGTACTTC.

The chain joins TRBV5-4 to TRBJ2-3; D perhaps matches TRBD2 (5 bases). The CDR3 consists of 15 residues. Deletions cut 6 bases from V and 3 bases from J, with 17 bases between. Germline loops: CDR1 SGHNT, CDR2 YYREEE (reference sequence). Written as DNA, the CDR3 is TGTGCCAGCAACGTGTGGGAACTAGGAACAGATACGCAGTATTTT. Protein product: CASNVWELGTDTQYF.

This chain connects TRBV7-2 to TRBJ1-4; D is possibly TRBD1 (6 bases). Per germline, CDR1 SGHTA and CDR2 FQGNSA. V lost 3 bases and J 1 base, leaving 15 bases between the germline ends. The CDR3 covers 17 residues. The CDR3 is CASSFRREDRTNEKLFF. In DNA form, the CDR3 reads TGTGCCAGCAGCTTCAGGCGGGAGGACAGAACTAATGAAAAACTGTTTTTT. Variable domain in full (rest from reference TRBV7-2 and TRBJ1-4): GAGVSQSPSNKVTEKGKDVELRCDPISGHTALYWYRQSLGQGLEFLIYFQGNSAPDKSGLPSDRFSAERTGGSVSTLTIQRTQQEDSAVYLCASSFRREDRTNEKLFFGSGTQLSVL.

The V and J genes are TRBV30 and TRBJ2-3; D is perhaps TRBD1 (6 bases). The V gene's germline CDR1 is GTSNPN and CDR2 SVGIG (reference sequence). Trimming took off 4 bases at V and 0 bases at J, with 11 bases between the two ends. This CDR3 has 14 residues. The CDR3 DNA is TGTGCCTGGAATGGGCAGGGGAGCACAGATACGCAGTATTTT. Its protein product is CAWNGQGSTDTQYF.

The chain couples TRBV7-3 to TRBJ1-2; TRBD1 matches 10 bases. CDR3 size: 13 residues. Germline loops: CDR1 SGHTA, CDR2 FQGTGA. The junction had 4 bases not matched to a gene; V was cut back by 5 bases and J by 7 bases. The CDR3 protein is CASSEGQGTGYTF. The CDR3 DNA sequence: TGTGCCAGCAGCGAGGGACAGGGGACTGGCTACACCTTC.

This clone occurred a few times. This chain joins TRBV28 and TRBJ2-7; 9 bases fit TRBD1. CDR1 is MDHEN, CDR2 SYDVKM, per germline. J lost 2 bases, V lost 5 bases, and 7 bases had no gene match. CDR3 length: 15 amino acids. CDR3 region: CASSSPGQGPYEQYF. CDR3 DNA: TGTGCCAGCAGTAGCCCGGGACAGGGACCCTACGAGCAGTACTTC.

The rearrangement links TRBV5-4 to TRBJ2-7; 8 bases align to TRBD2. The CDR3 length is 16 residues. Germline values: CDR1 SGHNT, CDR2 YYREEE (reference sequence). Trimming took 2 bases from V and 3 from J; bases not matched to a gene: 10. CDR3 residues: CASSLQSGSGLYEQYV. The CDR3, as DNA: TGTGCCAGCAGCTTACAAAGCGGGAGCGGTCTCTACGAGCAGTACGTC.

The chain carries TRBV6-6 and TRBJ2-1, with D perhaps matching TRBD2 (5 bases). The CDR3 is 13 amino acids. Trimming pared 6 bases from V and 0 bases from J, leaving 6 bases between. Germline assignment: CDR1 MNHNY and CDR2 SVGAGI (reference sequence). The CDR3 DNA follows: TGTGCCAGCAGGAGGGACTCCTACAATGAGCAGTTCTTC. The encoded protein is CASRRDSYNEQFF.

This clone was counted between two and nine times. The chain is built from TRBV6-5 and TRBJ2-7; 7 positions match TRBD2. There are 14 residues in the CDR3. The V and J ends lost 7 bases and 2 bases, in that order; junction bases with no gene match: 8. The germline V gene has CDR1 MNHEY and CDR2 SVGAGI. The CDR3 DNA reads as TGTGCCAGCACCCGCGGGAGCTTACCCTACGAGCAGTACTTC. Protein: CASTRGSLPYEQYF.

This clone came up a few times. This chain uses TRBV11-2 with TRBJ2-3, with TRBD2 matching over 10 bases. The V gene end was trimmed by 1 base and the J gene end by 4 bases; junction bases not matched to a gene: 8. Germline lookup yields CDR1 SGHAT and CDR2 FQNNGV. This CDR3 is 17 amino acids long. This CDR3 is CASSLALAGVRADTQYF. CDR3 nucleotides: TGTGCCAGCAGCTTAGCCCTAGCGGGAGTACGAGCAGATACGCAGTATTTT.